This T cell receptor beta chain was sequenced for a study of T cells in localized non-small cell lung cancer. TCRdb keeps only in-frame clones here, not all; method: immunoSEQ multiplex PCR. The sample holds 65,000 to 80,000 clones, about 88% seen once. This CDR3 is 13 amino acids long. Germline V gene sequence: CDR1 LNHDA, CDR2 SQIVND (reference sequence). Deletions cut 5 bases from V and 10 bases from J, with 15 bases between. Sequencing used peripheral blood, obtained before any cancer treatment. This clonotype was obtained from a female donor older than 55 with stage I lung adenocarcinoma. The rearrangement uses TRBV19 and TRBJ2-1; either TRBD1 or TRBD2 may supply D (6 bases each). The CDR3, as DNA: TGTGCCAGTAGTCAAAGGGGGGCTCCAGAGCAGTTCTTC. Its protein is CASSQRGAPEQFF.